A single sample is the source of the 10 T cell receptor beta chains below, sequenced in a study of blood T cell repertoires in COVID-19. TCRdb's table, derived via immunoSEQ multiplex PCR, lists solely in-frame clones and lacks some. Of some 270,000 clones listed, around nine tenths are singletons. Sequenced material: PBMCs or T cells enriched from blood (not recorded which). These receptors were taken from a woman aged 40 to 50 who had been exposed to COVID-19.

This sequence joins TRBV11-2 and TRBJ1-6; a possible D gene is TRBD1 (5 bases). Germline CDR1 reads SGHAT; CDR2 reads FQNNGV. The ends were cut back, 5 bases at V and 13 bases at J, with 18 bases in the middle. The CDR3 is 14 residues long. The CDR3 DNA follows: TGTGCCAGCAGCCCGGGGGTAGGGTGGTCCCCCCTCCACTTT. This codes for CASSPGVGWSPLHF.

The chain combines TRBV2 with TRBJ1-1; D call uncertain. Germline V CDR1 and CDR2: SNHLY, FYNNEI. Trimming pared 8 bases from V and 3 bases from J, leaving 13 bases between. CDR3 length equals 13 residues. The CDR3 protein is CASDGEWDTEAFF. The CDR3, as DNA: TGTGCCAGCGACGGGGAGTGGGACACTGAAGCTTTCTTT.

The chain recombines TRBV7-3 with TRBJ2-7; a weak D match, TRBD2 (7 bases). The V end lost 10 bases, the J end lost 3 bases, and 16 bases lay between the germline ends. CDR1 and CDR2 (germline): SGHTA, FQGTGA. The CDR3 is 13 residues long. Written as DNA, the CDR3 is TGTGCCATCCCGGGGGGCATCAACTACGAGCAGTACGTC. Its translation: CAIPGGINYEQYV.

The rearrangement joins TRBV6-5 to TRBJ2-7; TRBD1 matches at 12 bases. V shed 6 bases, J shed 3 bases, and the junction held 6 bases outside the gene matches. The CDR3 totals 15 residues. Germline V gives CDR1 MNHEY, CDR2 SVGAGI. The CDR3 region is CASRGGTGGDYEQYV. CDR3 bases: TGTGCCAGCAGAGGTGGGACAGGGGGCGACTACGAGCAGTACGTC.

This chain uses TRBV14 with TRBJ1-1; TRBD1 might be the D (6 bases). CDR3 length: 13 residues. Per the germline V gene, CDR1 is SGHDN and CDR2 is FVKESK. Trimming pared 4 bases from V and 6 bases from J, leaving 12 bases between. CDR3 sequence reads: CASSRAGTSEAFF. For the CDR3, the DNA is TGTGCCAGCAGCCGAGCAGGGACATCTGAAGCTTTCTTT.

The rearrangement links TRBV11-2 to TRBJ2-1; TRBD2 matches at 8 bases. Germline CDR1 reads SGHAT; CDR2 reads FQNNGV. The J segment lost 5 bases and the V segment lost 8 bases, leaving 11 bases of the junction unmatched. The length of the CDR3 is 15 residues. CDR3 protein: CASLLTGGGNNEQFF. The DNA for the CDR3 is TGTGCCAGCCTTCTCACTGGCGGGGGGAACAATGAGCAGTTCTTC.

V and J are TRBV7-9 and TRBJ1-4, with 8 bases aligning to TRBD1. Per the germline V gene, CDR1 is SEHNR and CDR2 is FQNEAQ (reference sequence). The length of the CDR3 is 16 residues. The ends lost 4 bases at V and 6 bases at J; junction bases unmatched: 10. DNA for the CDR3: TGTGCCAGCAGCTCCCGACAGGGGAAAATTGATGAAAAACTGTTTTTT. Translated: CASSSRQGKIDEKLFF.

The chain is built from TRBV9 and TRBJ2-5, with 8 bases fitting TRBD2. This CDR3 comprises 16 residues. V dropped 0 bases and J dropped 5; count of bases not matched to a gene: 9. CDR1 and CDR2 (germline): SGDLS, YYNGEE. As DNA, the CDR3 is TGTGCCAGCAGCGTAGGGGCGGGAGGTATTGGGGAGACCCAGTACTTC. This translates into CASSVGAGGIGETQYF.

The chain employs TRBV28 and TRBJ1-4; TRBD1 aligns across 10 bases. The CDR3 length is 15 residues. V lost 2 bases to trimming and J lost 5 bases; unmatched junction nucleotides: 2. The germline gives CDR1 MDHEN, CDR2 SYDVKM. The CDR3 sequence is CASSLRTGGNEKLFF. The CDR3 DNA is TGTGCCAGCAGTTTAAGGACAGGGGGAAATGAAAAACTGTTTTTT.

The rearrangement uses TRBV14 and TRBJ2-1; D gene ambiguous. Germline lookup yields CDR1 SGHDN and CDR2 FVKESK. V lost 1 base and J lost 2, with 9 bases in between. The length of the CDR3 is 15 residues. Written as DNA, the CDR3 is TGTGCCAGCAGCCAAGGACGTGACACCTACAATGAGCAGTTCTTC. Its protein product is CASSQGRDTYNEQFF.